This record looks at one TCR beta chain sequence and its context. The target antigen is unknown. The method was immunoSEQ multiplex PCR; TCRdb's version includes in-frame clones alone and lacks a portion of them. The table lists 90,000 to 100,000 clones, around 90% of them singletons, with approximately 5% in the top ten. During the collection period, no donor immune events like infections were recorded. The CDR3 runs 14 residues. V was trimmed by 0 bases and J by 2 bases, leaving 7 bases between them. Germline V gene sequence: CDR1 SGHTA, CDR2 FQGNSA. The sample is drawn from a study of identifying expanded T cells in peripheral blood. Overall study findings and caveats: Roughly two-week clone count variance significantly increased as total template count grew.

The sequencing input was blood. This rearrangement joins TRBV7-2 to TRBJ1-1; no firm D call. The sequence was obtained from a person between 18 and 70 years old in good health. CDR3 loop: CASSLAGSNTEAFF. CDR3 DNA sequence: TGTGCCAGCAGCTTAGCGGGCAGTAACACTGAAGCTTTCTTT.